This TCR beta chain is from a study of early T cells in non-severe SARS-CoV-2 infection. Study as a whole: Unsorted whole-blood RNA was sequenced in bulk, leaving chains unpaired.

Findings and limits, study-wide: Anti-spike CD8 responses were favored in VDJdb matching, and private and CD4 specificities were missed.

CDR3 length: 15 residues. Trimming at V came to 4 bases and at J to 1 base, leaving 6 bases not matched to a gene. The germline CDR1 and CDR2 sequences are MGHRA and YSYEKL. The protocol attached unique molecular identifiers to individual cDNA molecules. From the 5' RACE reads, TCRdb called clonotypes with MiXCR, one entry per CDR3 protein. The top ten clones hold roughly 10% of a sample with approximately 58,000 distinct CDR3 sequences, around a tenth of them seen once. There are a few counts of this clonotype. The target antigen is unknown. The chain employs TRBV4-1 and TRBJ2-7; TRBD1 agrees at 8 bases. This clonotype was sampled from an adult who was a healthcare worker with PCR-confirmed SARS-CoV-2 infection or an uninfected control (not recorded which). Sequencing used whole blood. CDR3 coding DNA: TGCGCCAGCAGCCTACACGGACAGGGATCCTACGAGCAGTACTTC. This sequence encodes CASSLHGQGSYEQYF.